Presented here are 30 T cell receptor beta chains from one specimen sequenced in a study of CD8 T cells in ankylosing spondylitis. One entry per CDR3 protein results from TCRdb running MiXCR on the 5' RACE reads. The table has tens of thousands of distinct CDR3 sequences, 6% seen once. Sequenced sample: blood, either unsorted or a sorted T cell fraction (not recorded which). The receptors were gathered from a male donor with ankylosing spondylitis or in good health (not recorded which).

The table lists this clonotype with many counts. The chain couples TRBV5-1 to TRBJ1-2, with TRBD1 identical over 7 bases. This CDR3 comprises 16 residues. Per the germline V gene, CDR1 is SGHRS and CDR2 is YFSETQ. V lost 0 bases and J lost 5; bases outside the gene matches: 10. The CDR3 loop is CASSLVGGVMLYGYTF. As DNA, the CDR3 is TGCGCCAGCAGCTTGGTAGGGGGCGTAATGTTATATGGCTACACCTTC.

In its sample, this clonotype was seen many times. The chain carries TRBV20-1 and TRBJ2-7; 10 nucleotides line up with TRBD2. The germline V gene encodes CDR1 DFQATT and CDR2 SNEGSKA (reference sequence). The V gene end was trimmed by 0 bases and the J gene end by 9 bases; junction bases not matched to a gene: 17. The CDR3 extends over 17 amino acids. CDR3 nucleotide sequence: TGCAGTGCTAGAGATGGAGAGGGACTAGCGTTCCTACGTGCGCAGTACTTC. Translation gives CSARDGEGLAFLRAQYF.

The chain links TRBV6-5 to TRBJ1-1; 10 positions agree with TRBD1. V dropped 3 bases and J dropped 4; count of bases not matched to a gene: 5. This CDR3 comprises 15 residues. Germline CDR1 reads MNHEY; CDR2 reads SVGAGI. Here the CDR3 reads CASSYPTGGGTEAFF. For the CDR3, the DNA is TGTGCCAGCAGTTATCCGACAGGGGGCGGCACTGAAGCTTTCTTT.

This clonotype was detected many times. V gene TRBV6-4 combines with J gene TRBJ2-4; no definite D call. This CDR3 region has 13 residues. V lost 3 bases and J 1 base, leaving 4 bases between the germline ends. Germline V gene sequence: CDR1 MRHNA, CDR2 SNTAGT. The CDR3 reads CASSEGAKNIQYF. DNA for the CDR3: TGTGCCAGCAGTGAGGGGGCCAAAAACATTCAGTACTTC.

Many counts were recorded for this clonotype. This rearrangement joins TRBV20-1 to TRBJ2-3; D perhaps matches TRBD2 (5 bases). V lost 2 bases and J 7 bases, leaving 16 bases between the germline ends. CDR1 DFQATT and CDR2 SNEGSKA come from the germline V gene (reference sequence). This CDR3 comprises 14 residues. CDR3: CSARNGWEMNTQYF. The DNA for the CDR3 is TGCAGTGCTAGAAATGGTTGGGAGATGAATACGCAGTATTTT.

This clonotype was picked up many times. This chain uses TRBV7-2 with TRBJ2-5, with a possible D match to TRBD2 (7 bases). Trimming took 8 bases from V and 1 from J, leaving 14 bases between them. Germline V gene sequence: CDR1 SGHTA, CDR2 FQGNSA. There are 14 residues in the CDR3. In DNA, the CDR3 is TGTGCCAGCTTAAGGGGGGGTTCCCAAGAGACCCAGTACTTC. Translated, it gives CASLRGGSQETQYF.

There are many counts of this clonotype. This chain connects TRBV5-4 to TRBJ2-5; 8 positions match TRBD1. Germline assignment: CDR1 SGHNT and CDR2 YYREEE (reference sequence). Trimming at V came to 7 bases and at J to 1 base, leaving 6 bases not matched to a gene. The CDR3 length is 14 residues. The CDR3 loop is CASSTGQGQETQYF. The DNA of the CDR3 is TGTGCCAGCTCTACTGGACAGGGCCAAGAGACCCAGTACTTC. Full variable domain (remainder filled in from reference TRBV5-4 and TRBJ2-5): ETGVTQSPTHLIKTRGQQVTLRCSSQSGHNTVSWYQQALGQGPQFIFQYYREEENGRGNFPPRFSGLQFPNYSSELNVNALELDDSALYLCASSTGQGQETQYFGPGTRLLVL.

This clonotype has a count of ten or more. A much larger clone lies a single base off, so this may be a read error. The chain employs TRBV6-1 and TRBJ2-1; D uncertain. Trimming removed 5 bases from V and 12 bases from J, with 11 bases in between. CDR1 MNHNS and CDR2 SASEGT come from the germline V gene. The length of the CDR3 is 11 residues. The CDR3 sequence is CASSSRAPQFF. The CDR3 DNA sequence: TGTGCCAGCAGTAGCCGGGCCCCGCAGTTCTTC.

This clonotype was recorded at least ten times. CDR3 sequence: CASSFYRGQPQHF. For the CDR3, the DNA is TGTGCCAGCAGCTTCTATCGGGGTCAGCCCCAGCATTTT. The chain joins TRBV7-2 to TRBJ1-5; D is unclear. V gave up 3 bases and J gave up 6 bases, with 9 bases separating them. The CDR3 covers 13 residues. From germline, CDR1 is SGHTA and CDR2 FQGNSA.

This clonotype occurred many times. The rearrangement uses TRBV5-5 and TRBJ2-7; D is unclear. V shed 0 bases and J shed 2 bases, with 3 bases lying between them. Germline lookup yields CDR1 SGHKS and CDR2 YYEKEE (reference sequence). The CDR3 spans 12 residues. The CDR3 DNA sequence: TGTGCCAGCAGCTTGGAAACCTACGAGCAGTACTTC. This sequence encodes CASSLETYEQYF.

This clonotype was recorded many times. The V and J genes are TRBV5-6 and TRBJ1-6; the D is unclear. Trimming shortened V by 5 bases and J by 9 bases, and 21 bases separated the two germline ends. The germline V gene has CDR1 SGHDT and CDR2 YYEEEE. There are 16 residues in the CDR3. The DNA of the CDR3 is TGTGCCAGCAGTTCCCGGGCGCTCATGCGCGGTTCACCCCTCCACTTT. Residues: CASSSRALMRGSPLHF.

This clonotype was counted ten times or more. This chain uses TRBV29-1 with TRBJ1-2; D remains ambiguous. Trimming pared 7 bases from V and 6 bases from J, leaving 3 bases between. This CDR3 is built from 8 residues. From germline, CDR1 is SQVTM and CDR2 ANQGSEA. The CDR3 region is CSGDGYTF. For the CDR3, the DNA is TGCAGCGGGGATGGCTACACCTTC.

In its sample, this clonotype was seen many times. V usage is TRBV7-2 and J usage is TRBJ2-1; 11 nucleotides agree with TRBD2. CDR3 length: 15 amino acids. V was pared by 1 base and J by 5 bases, with 1 base of the junction left unmatched. Germline V gene lookup returns CDR1 SGHTA and CDR2 FQGNSA. The CDR3 protein is CASSLVAGGDNEQFF. The CDR3 DNA reads TGTGCCAGCAGCTTAGTAGCGGGAGGGGACAATGAGCAGTTCTTC.

The sample holds many counts of this clonotype. V is TRBV20-1 and J is TRBJ2-2; 7 bases line up with TRBD2. Germline CDR1 and CDR2: DFQATT and SNEGSKA (reference sequence). The CDR3 is 13 residues long. With 5 bases clipped from V and 4 bases from J, the junction kept 4 bases outside the gene matches. CDR3 coding DNA: TGCAGTGCTCAAAGCGGGACCACCGGGGAGCTGTTTTTT. Its protein product is CSAQSGTTGELFF.

This clonotype was found many times. The rearrangement joins TRBV7-9 to TRBJ2-1; possibly TRBD1 for D (5 bases). The CDR3 is 14 residues long. The germline V and J ends were trimmed by 5 bases and 0 bases, with 8 bases remaining between them. In germline, CDR1 is SEHNR, CDR2 FQNEAQ (reference sequence). CDR3 residues: CASSDRSSYNEQFF. CDR3 DNA: TGTGCCAGCAGCGACAGAAGCTCCTACAATGAGCAGTTCTTC.

This clonotype was detected ten times or more. The chain employs TRBV20-1 and TRBJ2-7, with a tentative D call TRBD1 (5 bases). CDR1 is DFQATT and CDR2 is SNEGSKA in the germline V gene (reference sequence). V was cut by 6 bases and J by 1 base, with 19 bases left in between. The CDR3 consists of 15 residues. CDR3 bases: TGCAGTGCCCCGATACCTTTCAGGGTTTCCTACGAGCAGTACTTC. Translating it yields CSAPIPFRVSYEQYF.

This clonotype appeared many times. The chain carries TRBV24-1 and TRBJ2-7; the match to TRBD1 covers 8 bases. CDR3 length equals 15 residues. V lost 4 bases and J lost 0; bases outside the gene matches: 4. Germline V CDR1 and CDR2: KGHDR, SFDVKD. CDR3 protein: CATSDPGTGSYEQYF. The CDR3 nucleotides read TGTGCCACCAGTGACCCCGGGACAGGCTCCTACGAGCAGTACTTC.

This clonotype was recorded many times. The chain is built from TRBV29-1 and TRBJ2-5, with unresolved D. Germline assignment: CDR1 SQVTM and CDR2 ANQGSEA. CDR3 size: 11 residues. The V gene lost 3 bases and the J gene lost 1 base, with 3 bases spanning the gap. The CDR3 bases are TGCAGCGTTGAGGTCCAAGAGACCCAGTACTTC. Amino acids: CSVEVQETQYF.

This clonotype was counted at least ten times. V is TRBV12-3 or TRBV12-4 and J is TRBJ2-1; 7 bases align to TRBD1. Trimming at V came to 8 bases and at J to 7 bases, leaving 11 bases not matched to a gene. This CDR3 has 14 residues. This chain's CDR3 is CASEGAETPNEQFF. The CDR3 DNA follows: TGTGCCAGCGAGGGGGCCGAGACTCCAAATGAGCAGTTCTTC.

Comment on this clonotype: This may come from a read error, since a much larger clone is one base off. Here the CDR3 DNA reads TGTGCCATCGGACAGGGGAGCGAGAACACTCAGTACTTC. Encoded protein: CAIGQGSENTQYF. The rearrangement joins TRBV12-3 or TRBV12-4 to TRBJ2-4; 9 bases map to TRBD1. The CDR3 loop spans 13 amino acids.

This clonotype showed up many times. The chain employs TRBV5-1 and TRBJ1-2; D gene unclear. V lost 5 bases and J lost 1, with 9 bases in between. The germline V gene encodes CDR1 SGHRS and CDR2 YFSETQ. This CDR3 has 13 residues. CDR3 protein: CASRDDGNYGYTF. The CDR3 region has the DNA TGCGCCAGCAGGGATGACGGTAACTATGGCTACACCTTC.

In this sample, this clonotype turned up many times. CDR3 loop: CAWSVIEGTEAFF. In nucleotides, the CDR3 is TGTGCCTGGAGTGTAATAGAGGGCACTGAAGCTTTCTTT. The gene calls are TRBV30 and TRBJ1-1; the D is unclear. Germline CDR1 reads GTSNPN; CDR2 reads SVGIG (reference sequence). V shed 0 bases and J shed 4 bases, with 9 bases lying between them. This CDR3 has 13 amino acids.

This clonotype was detected ten times or more. This CDR3 reads CASSLVGSRQETQYF. The CDR3 DNA sequence: TGTGCCAGCAGCTTAGTTGGCAGTAGGCAAGAGACCCAGTACTTC. The chain couples TRBV7-3 to TRBJ2-5; no reliable D call. The V end was cut by 2 bases, the J end by 2 bases, with 12 bases between. The CDR3 length is 15 residues. In germline, CDR1 is SGHTA, CDR2 FQGTGA.

There are many counts of this clonotype. The J gene is TRBJ2-3, the V gene TRBV5-5, with no clear D. The germline V and J ends were trimmed by 2 bases and 0 bases, with 7 bases remaining between them. CDR1 and CDR2 from the germline V gene are SGHKS and YYEKEE (reference sequence). The CDR3 has 14 residues. CDR3 in DNA: TGTGCCAGCAGCTTAGCCCGTAGCACAGATACGCAGTATTTT. It specifies CASSLARSTDTQYF.

This clonotype was counted ten times or more. The chain has TRBV3-1 and TRBJ2-5; D remains ambiguous. Germline-derived CDR1 and CDR2 are LGHDT and YNNKEL (reference sequence). The CDR3 has 12 residues. Trimming stripped 8 bases from V and 2 bases from J, with 9 bases between. This CDR3 reads CASPDQQETQYF. For the CDR3, the DNA is TGTGCCAGCCCCGACCAACAAGAGACCCAGTACTTC.

Many counts were recorded for this clonotype. The V gene is TRBV4-3, the J gene TRBJ1-1; the match to TRBD1 covers 8 bases. The CDR3 length is 17 residues. CDR1 LGHNA and CDR2 YSLEER come from the germline V gene. V shed 0 bases and J 2 bases; nucleotides not matched to a gene: 8. CDR3 amino acids: CASSQDRQGRGNTEAFF. CDR3 DNA: TGCGCCAGCAGCCAAGATCGACAGGGGAGGGGAAACACTGAAGCTTTCTTT.

In this sample, this clonotype turned up many times. The chain combines TRBV9 with TRBJ2-1; TRBD2 agrees at 11 bases. Per germline, CDR1 SGDLS and CDR2 YYNGEE. This CDR3 region has 17 residues. Trimming at V came to 3 bases and at J to 9 bases, leaving 14 bases not matched to a gene. This chain's CDR3 is CASSEGTSGGAWGEQFF. Here the CDR3 DNA reads TGTGCCAGCAGCGAGGGTACTAGCGGGGGTGCTTGGGGTGAGCAGTTCTTC.

In its sample, this clonotype was seen a few times. V is TRBV23-1 and J is TRBJ1-4; TRBD1 is a possible D gene (6 bases). TRBV23-1 is an open reading frame whose function is uncertain. The CDR3 covers 13 residues. V lost 0 bases and J 9 bases, leaving 8 bases between the germline ends. The CDR3 loop is CASSQSDSQKLFF. CDR3 sequence (DNA): TGCGCCAGCAGTCAATCGGACAGCCAAAAACTGTTTTTT.

This clonotype appeared many times. This chain connects TRBV5-1 to TRBJ2-5, with a possible D match to TRBD2 (6 bases). From germline, CDR1 is SGHRS and CDR2 YFSETQ. Trimming cost V 1 base and J 4 bases, with 11 bases left between them. The CDR3 loop spans 14 amino acids. CDR3 amino acids: CASSLPSGGETQYF. CDR3 in DNA: TGCGCCAGCAGCTTGCCCTCCGGGGGAGAGACCCAGTACTTC.

Many counts were recorded for this clonotype. This sequence joins TRBV5-4 and TRBJ2-1; D could derive from TRBD1 or TRBD2 (5 bases each). From germline, CDR1 is SGHNT and CDR2 YYREEE (reference sequence). There are 13 residues in the CDR3. Trimming removed 2 bases from V and 9 bases from J, with 12 bases in between. The CDR3 loop reads CASSFMGTSEQFF. The CDR3 DNA is TGTGCCAGCAGCTTTATGGGGACCAGTGAGCAGTTCTTC.